The text below deals with one T cell receptor beta chain. This record comes from a study of blood T cell repertoires in COVID-19. The V gene lost 8 bases and the J gene lost 1 base, with 3 bases spanning the gap. There are 12 residues in the CDR3. Germline CDR1 SNHLY, CDR2 FYNNEI. Sequencing was performed with immunoSEQ multiplex PCR; in TCRdb, only in-frame clones are kept and a portion is missing. The sample has roughly 30,000 clones, approximately 81% seen once; the top ten hold roughly 15%. The specimen was peripheral blood. The clonotype comes from a human donor with acute or convalescent COVID-19. The donor label of this sample is uncertain. The chain combines TRBV2 with TRBJ2-6; D remains ambiguous. The CDR3, as DNA: TGTGCCAGCCATTCTGGGGCCAACGTCCTGACTTTC. It yields the protein CASHSGANVLTF.